These T cell receptor beta chains were read from a single sample in a study of human T cells and chemical hapten exposure. Each CDR3 protein gets one entry after TCRdb re-called the RACE reads with MiXCR. Of about 82,000 distinct CDR3 sequences listed, under 15% are singletons. The material was whole blood, obtained in connection with sensitization to the hapten diphenylcyclopropenone (DPC). These receptors were obtained from a woman in her fifties or sixties with alopecia areata. Some clones in this sample may be carry-over from other donors' samples. The CDR3 runs from the conserved cysteine through the conserved F or W. D genes are given only for firm matches. A row's size may be missing; if present it is once, few, many or a size class.

cdr3_nt	cdr3_aa	clone_size	v_call	j_call	d_call
TGCAGTGCTACTAGCGGAACCGCCAGATTAAAAAACATTCAGTACTTC	CSATSGTARLKNIQYF	-	TRBV20-1	TRBJ2-4	TRBD2
TGTGCCAGCAGCCCCCCGACTAGCGGGAGGAACTACGAGCAGTACTTC	CASSPPTSGRNYEQYF	-	TRBV4-2	TRBJ2-7	TRBD2
TGTGCCAGCAGCTTGGGGTCCACAGGGGGCGCCTATGGCTACACCTTC	CASSLGSTGGAYGYTF	many	TRBV7-9	TRBJ1-2	TRBD1
TGTGCCAGCAGCTTAGTTGGGACAGGGGGTTACGAGCAGTACTTC	CASSLVGTGGYEQYF	many	TRBV7-6	TRBJ2-7	TRBD1
TGTGCCACCAGCAGAGCTGGCTTCTTGGGGACTGAAGCTTTCTTT	CATSRAGFLGTEAFF	many	TRBV15	TRBJ1-1	-
TGTGCCAGCAGCCAACCGGGACTACCAACAGATACGCAGTATTTT	CASSQPGLPTDTQYF	many	TRBV28	TRBJ2-3	TRBD2
TGCAGCGTGGCCGGGGCCGGCTACAATGAGCAGTTCTTC	CSVAGAGYNEQFF	many	TRBV29-1	TRBJ2-1	-
TGCAGCATTACCCCGGGGGGCAATGAGCAGTTCTTC	CSITPGGNEQFF	many	TRBV29-1	TRBJ2-1	TRBD2
TGCAGTGCTAGAGTCCGCGAAAAACTGTTTTTT	CSARVREKLFF	once	TRBV20-1	TRBJ1-4	-
TGTGCCAGCAGCTCCTCAATGTGGACTAGCGCGGAGACCCAGTACTTC	CASSSSMWTSAETQYF	few	TRBV7-2	TRBJ2-5	TRBD2
TGCAGTGCTACCCAACGGGGTTACGAGCAGTACTTC	CSATQRGYEQYF	few	TRBV20-1	TRBJ2-7	-
TGTGCCAGCAGCTCGGTCAAGGGAGACCGGTCCTACGAGCAGTACTTC	CASSSVKGDRSYEQYF	-	TRBV11-2	TRBJ2-7	-
TGCAGTGCACACAGGGAACCCAACGAGCAGTACTTC	CSAHREPNEQYF	many	TRBV20-1	TRBJ2-7	-
TGTGCCAGCAGCTCCACTCTAGCGGGATGGGAGACCCAGTACTTC	CASSSTLAGWETQYF	-	TRBV11-2	TRBJ2-5	TRBD2
TGTGCCAGCACCATGGGGCTAGCGGGATACAATGAGCAGTTCTTC	CASTMGLAGYNEQFF	-	TRBV12-3/TRBV12-4	TRBJ2-1	TRBD2
TGTGCCATCAGTGAGTTTTCCGGACTCGAGCAGTACTTC	CAISEFSGLEQYF	-	TRBV10-3	TRBJ2-7	-
TGCGCCAGCACCCGGGATCACTTTAATTCACCCCTCCACTTT	CASTRDHFNSPLHF	-	TRBV10-2	TRBJ1-6	-
TGTGCCAGCAGCTTAGTCCAGGGAGGGGACACTGAAGCTTTCTTT	CASSLVQGGDTEAFF	few	TRBV11-2	TRBJ1-1	-
TGTGCCAGCAGCGCTAAAGGAGAGCCCCAGCATTTT	CASSAKGEPQHF	many	TRBV9	TRBJ1-5	-
TGTGCCAGCAGTTACGCCTCAGAGCAGGGCAAATTCACACCCCTCCACTTT	CASSYASEQGKFTPLHF	-	TRBV27	TRBJ1-6	-
TGTGCCAGCAGCTCCGCCCCCGGTGAGCAGTACTTC	CASSSAPGEQYF	few	TRBV6-6	TRBJ2-7	-
TGCAGCGTGAAACAGCGTTCCATTCGGTATGGCTACACCTTC	CSVKQRSIRYGYTF	many	TRBV29-1	TRBJ1-2	-
TGTGCCAGCAGGGAGGGAACCTCAAATCAGCCCCAGCATTTT	CASREGTSNQPQHF	few	TRBV27	TRBJ1-5	-
TGTGCCAGCAGCCAAGATAGCGGCTCGCAAGAGACCCAGTACTTC	CASSQDSGSQETQYF	many	TRBV3-1	TRBJ2-5	-
TGCAGCGTTGTGATTGTGGCGGGACAGGGGTCCTACGAGCAGTACTTC	CSVVIVAGQGSYEQYF	-	TRBV29-1	TRBJ2-7	TRBD1
TGTGCCAGCAGTTTCGCGGCGACAGGGGAGTTCTTC	CASSFAATGEFF	many	TRBV12-3/TRBV12-4	TRBJ2-1	TRBD1
TGTGCCAGCAGCCACGGACCTGACACTGAAGCTTTCTTT	CASSHGPDTEAFF	-	TRBV7-9	TRBJ1-1	-
TGTGCCACCAGTAACTATCGCGATGAGCAGTTCTTC	CATSNYRDEQFF	few	TRBV24-1	TRBJ2-1	-
TGTGCCTGGAGTACGTCCCGCCCGACCGGGGAGCTGTTTTTT	CAWSTSRPTGELFF	few	TRBV30	TRBJ2-2	-
TGTGCCAGCAGCCAAGCCAGTTACAATGAGCAGTTCTTC	CASSQASYNEQFF	few	TRBV3-1	TRBJ2-1	-
TGCAGCGTTGAAGGGCCAGGGACGGATGGCTACACCTTC	CSVEGPGTDGYTF	many	TRBV29-1	TRBJ1-2	-
TGCAGTGCAACCCGGGGGGCCTCGAACACTGAAGCTTTCTTT	CSATRGASNTEAFF	-	TRBV20-1	TRBJ1-1	-
TGTGCCACCAGTGATCCCTCCTACAATGAGCAGTTCTTC	CATSDPSYNEQFF	many	TRBV24-1	TRBJ2-1	-
TGCAGTGCTATGTCACTAGCGGGAGAGACCCAGTACTTC	CSAMSLAGETQYF	many	TRBV20-1	TRBJ2-5	TRBD2
TGTGCCAGCAGCTTAGGTAGCGGGAGAAACACCGGGGAGCTGTTTTTT	CASSLGSGRNTGELFF	few	TRBV7-2	TRBJ2-2	TRBD2
TGCGCCAGCAGCTTGGACAGAAGGGGCGCTGAAGCTTTCTTT	CASSLDRRGAEAFF	few	TRBV5-1	TRBJ1-1	-
TGTGCCAGCTCAACGACAGAGAACACTGAAGCTTTCTTT	CASSTTENTEAFF	-	TRBV18	TRBJ1-1	-
TGTGCCACCAGTGACTTCGGTGTAAAGAACACCGGGGAGCTGTTTTTT	CATSDFGVKNTGELFF	-	TRBV24-1	TRBJ2-2	-
TGTGCCAGCAGTCCCACACGGAACACTGAAGCTTTCTTT	CASSPTRNTEAFF	many	TRBV12-3/TRBV12-4	TRBJ1-1	-
TGTGCCAGCAGCGTAGATCCGACCTGGGAGACCCAGTACTTC	CASSVDPTWETQYF	few	TRBV9	TRBJ2-5	-
TGTGCCAGCAGCTTAGACCCAGCGGGGAGCTCTGGGGCCAACGTCCTGACTTTC	CASSLDPAGSSGANVLTF	many	TRBV7-6	TRBJ2-6	TRBD2
TGTGCCAGCAGTTTCAACAGGGGAAGGACTGAAGCTTTCTTT	CASSFNRGRTEAFF	-	TRBV6-2/TRBV6-3	TRBJ1-1	TRBD1